This TCR beta chain was found in a study of blood T cell repertoires in COVID-19. Study information: Both acute and convalescent COVID-19 samples were obtained from the United States, Italy and Spain.

Authors' data handling: Cell counts per sample came from amplifying reference gene primers. Sequenced by immunoSEQ multiplex PCR; TCRdb stores in-frame clones only, minus some. The V and J calls and clone size are taken from that table; D and trimming were inferred from the DNA. The table records about 250,000 clones, just over 90% of them present only once. Cohort allocation depended upon clinical history that participants reported. Cohort 3 recovery required two negative PCRs, clearance, or symptom resolution. Source material: PBMCs or T cells enriched from blood (not recorded which). This receptor was identified in a woman in her late teens or twenties who had recovered from COVID-19.

CDR3 nucleotides: TGTGCCAGCTCGACTACCGGGGGTAAGAATGAGCAGTTCTTC. This codes for CASSTTGGKNEQFF. The chain couples TRBV18 to TRBJ2-1, with a weak D call TRBD2 (6 bases). The germline V and J ends were trimmed by 6 bases and 7 bases, with 16 bases remaining between them. The V gene's germline CDR1 is KGHSH and CDR2 LQKENI. The CDR3 contains 14 residues.